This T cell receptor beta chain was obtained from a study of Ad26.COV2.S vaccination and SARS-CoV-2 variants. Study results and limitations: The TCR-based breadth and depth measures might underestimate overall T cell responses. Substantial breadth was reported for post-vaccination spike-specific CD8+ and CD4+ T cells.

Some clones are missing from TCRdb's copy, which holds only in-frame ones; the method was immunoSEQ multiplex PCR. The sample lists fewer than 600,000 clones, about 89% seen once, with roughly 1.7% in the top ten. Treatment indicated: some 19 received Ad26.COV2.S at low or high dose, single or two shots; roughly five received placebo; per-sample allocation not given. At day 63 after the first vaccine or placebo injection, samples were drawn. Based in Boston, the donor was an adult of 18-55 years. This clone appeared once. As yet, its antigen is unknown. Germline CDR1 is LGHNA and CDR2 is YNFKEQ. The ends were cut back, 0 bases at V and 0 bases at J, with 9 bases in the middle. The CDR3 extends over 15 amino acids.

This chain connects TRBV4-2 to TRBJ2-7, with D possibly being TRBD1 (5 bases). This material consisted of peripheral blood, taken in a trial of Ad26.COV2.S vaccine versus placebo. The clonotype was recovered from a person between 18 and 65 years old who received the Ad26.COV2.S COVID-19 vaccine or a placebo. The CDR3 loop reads CASSQDSGNSYEQYF. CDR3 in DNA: TGTGCCAGCAGCCAAGATTCAGGGAACTCCTACGAGCAGTACTTC.